This TCR beta chain was documented in a study of early T cells in non-severe SARS-CoV-2 infection. Turning to the study itself: Whole-blood bulk RNA, unsorted, was sequenced, and chains were unpaired.

The protocol attached unique molecular identifiers to individual cDNA molecules. TCRdb passed the 5' RACE reads through MiXCR, listing each CDR3 protein once. The profile covers nearly 95,000 distinct CDR3 sequences, with 16% appearing a single time and roughly 4.7% taken by the ten largest. This CDR3 is built from 15 residues. Between the trimmed V and J ends, which lost 0 bases and 0 bases, there was a span of 6 bases. Germline lookup yields CDR1 GTSNPN and CDR2 SVGIG (reference sequence). This clonotype was counted a few times. Its target is unknown. Whole-study findings and limits: Private and CD4 specificities were missed by VDJdb matching, which favored anti-spike CD8 responses.

This TCR derives from an adult who was a healthcare worker with PCR-confirmed SARS-CoV-2 infection or an uninfected control (not recorded which). This chain connects TRBV30 to TRBJ2-6, with D unclear. The input for sequencing was whole blood, taken at baseline. The CDR3 sequence: CAWSVFHSGANVLTF. The CDR3 coding sequence is TGTGCCTGGAGTGTATTTCACTCTGGGGCCAACGTCCTGACTTTC.